These T cell receptor beta chains were read from a single sample in a study of resident and recirculating memory T cells in vitiligo. Here immunoSEQ multiplex PCR was the method, and the copy in TCRdb shows in-frame clones only, minus some. The repertoire consists of 70,000 to 75,000 clones, with 91% occurring once and the leading ten covering around 4.6%. Source material: blood. These receptors were taken from a male donor with vitiligo. Each CDR3 is given with its conserved first and last residue. The D gene is left open where the match is weak. Rows give clone size only sometimes, using once, few, many, or a class for an expanded clone.

TRBV6-6,NA,TRBJ1-4,NA,TGTGCCAGCAGCTTACCGTCGGGGGGCAAACTGTTTTTT,CASSLPSGGKLFF
TRBV7-6,NA,TRBJ1-1,NA,TGTGCCAGCAGCTTCGACCCGCGTACGTCGGAGGACACTGAAGCTTTCTTT,CASSFDPRTSEDTEAFF
TRBV27,few,TRBJ1-2,NA,TGTGCCAGCAGTTTAAGGGGGTTTGGCTACACCTTC,CASSLRGFGYTF
TRBV7-9,NA,TRBJ2-5,NA,TGTGCCAGCAGCTTAGTACTAGCAAAAGAGACCCAGTACTTC,CASSLVLAKETQYF
TRBV7-3,NA,TRBJ2-2,TRBD1,TGTGCCAGCAGCTCGGGACAGGGGACCGGGGAGCTGTTTTTT,CASSSGQGTGELFF
TRBV5-4,NA,TRBJ1-1,NA,TGTGCCAGCAGCCGTACCGGTAGGGCAGGGGACACTGAAGCTTTCTTT,CASSRTGRAGDTEAFF
TRBV7-2,NA,TRBJ2-3,TRBD2,TGTGCCAGCAGCTTAGTGTCGGGGGGGCTTAACCCAGATACGCAGTATTTT,CASSLVSGGLNPDTQYF
TRBV6-6,NA,TRBJ2-7,TRBD2,TGTGCCAGCAGTGCGGGCGGGGGTCGGCTCGAGCAGTACTTC,CASSAGGGRLEQYF
TRBV5-1,NA,TRBJ2-1,NA,TGCGCCAGCAGCTCGACAGGTAGCTCCTACAATGAGCAGTTCTTC,CASSSTGSSYNEQFF
TRBV7-9,NA,TRBJ2-5,NA,TGTGCCAGCAGCCCCCGACGGGGACAAGAGACCCAGTACTTC,CASSPRRGQETQYF